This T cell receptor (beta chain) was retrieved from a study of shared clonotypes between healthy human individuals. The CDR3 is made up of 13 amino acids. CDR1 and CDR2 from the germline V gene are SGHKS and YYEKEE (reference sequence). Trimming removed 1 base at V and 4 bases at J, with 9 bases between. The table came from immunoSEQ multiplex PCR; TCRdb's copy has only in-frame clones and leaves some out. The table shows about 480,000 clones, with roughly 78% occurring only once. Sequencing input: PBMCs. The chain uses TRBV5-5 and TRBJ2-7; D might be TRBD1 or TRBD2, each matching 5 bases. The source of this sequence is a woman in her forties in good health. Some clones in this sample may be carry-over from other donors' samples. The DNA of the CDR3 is TGTGCCAGCAGCTTGCAGGGACGATACGAGCAGTACTTC. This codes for CASSLQGRYEQYF.